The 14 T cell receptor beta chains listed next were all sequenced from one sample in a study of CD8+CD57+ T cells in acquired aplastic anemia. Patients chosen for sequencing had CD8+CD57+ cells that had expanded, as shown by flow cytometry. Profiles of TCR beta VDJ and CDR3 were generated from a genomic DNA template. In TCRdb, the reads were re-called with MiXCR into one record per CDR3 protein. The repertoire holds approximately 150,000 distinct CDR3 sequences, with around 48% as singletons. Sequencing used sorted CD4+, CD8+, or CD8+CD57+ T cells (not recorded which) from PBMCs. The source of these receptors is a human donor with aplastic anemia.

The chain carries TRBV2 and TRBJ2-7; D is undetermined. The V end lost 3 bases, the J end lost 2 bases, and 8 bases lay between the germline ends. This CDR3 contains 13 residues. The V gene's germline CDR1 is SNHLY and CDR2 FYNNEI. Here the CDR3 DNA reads TGTGCCAGCAGTGAGACGGTCACCTACGAGCAGTACTTC. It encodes CASSETVTYEQYF.

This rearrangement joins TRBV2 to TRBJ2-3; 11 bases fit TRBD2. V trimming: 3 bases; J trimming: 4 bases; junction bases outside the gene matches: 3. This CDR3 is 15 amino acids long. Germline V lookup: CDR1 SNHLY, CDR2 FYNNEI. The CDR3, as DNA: TGTGCCAGCAGTGACGTAGCGGGAGGGGCAGATACGCAGTATTTT. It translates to CASSDVAGGADTQYF.

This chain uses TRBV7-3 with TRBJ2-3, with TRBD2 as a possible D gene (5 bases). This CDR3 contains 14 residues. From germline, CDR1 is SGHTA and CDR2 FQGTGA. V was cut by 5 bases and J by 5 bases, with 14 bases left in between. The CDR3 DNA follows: TGTGCCAGCAGCCGGACTTCCCGGGGAGATACGCAGTATTTT. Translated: CASSRTSRGDTQYF.

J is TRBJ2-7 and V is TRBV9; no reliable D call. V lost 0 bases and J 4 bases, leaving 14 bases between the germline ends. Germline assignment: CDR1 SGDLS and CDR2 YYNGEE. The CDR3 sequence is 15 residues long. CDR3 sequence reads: CASSVAPGSAYEQYF. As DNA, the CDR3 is TGTGCCAGCAGCGTAGCCCCCGGCTCAGCATACGAGCAGTACTTC.

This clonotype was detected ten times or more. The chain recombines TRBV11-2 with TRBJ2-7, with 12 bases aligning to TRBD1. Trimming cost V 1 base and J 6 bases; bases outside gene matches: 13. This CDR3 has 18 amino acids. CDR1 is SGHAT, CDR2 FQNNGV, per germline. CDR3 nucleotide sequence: TGTGCCAGCAGCTTAGGGGTGGGGCCGGGACAGGGGGCAGTCGAGCAGTACTTC. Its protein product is CASSLGVGPGQGAVEQYF.

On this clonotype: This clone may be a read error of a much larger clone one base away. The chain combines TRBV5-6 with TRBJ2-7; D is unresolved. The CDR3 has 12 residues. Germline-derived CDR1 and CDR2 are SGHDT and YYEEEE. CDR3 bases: TGTGCCGGCAGCCCCTATGGCTACGAGCAGTACTTC. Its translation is CAGSPYGYEQYF.

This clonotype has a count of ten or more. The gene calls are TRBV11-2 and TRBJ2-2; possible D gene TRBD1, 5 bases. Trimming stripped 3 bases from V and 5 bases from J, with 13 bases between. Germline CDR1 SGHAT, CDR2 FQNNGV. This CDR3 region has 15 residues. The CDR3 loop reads CASSFGARSTGELFF. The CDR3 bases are TGTGCCAGCAGCTTTGGGGCCAGGAGTACCGGGGAGCTGTTTTTT. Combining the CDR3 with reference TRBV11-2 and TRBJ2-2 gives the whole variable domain EAGVAQSPRYKIIEKRQSVAFWCNPISGHATLYWYQQILGQGPKLLIQFQNNGVVDDSQLPKDRFSAERLKGVDSTLKIQPAKLEDSAVYLCASSFGARSTGELFFGEGSRLTVL.

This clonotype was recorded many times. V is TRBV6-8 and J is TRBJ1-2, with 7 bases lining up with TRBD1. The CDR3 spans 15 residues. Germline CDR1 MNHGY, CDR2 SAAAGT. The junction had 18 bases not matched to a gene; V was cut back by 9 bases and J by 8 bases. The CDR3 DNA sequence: TGTGCCAGTGGGGCAGTTGGGCAGGGGGTATGGGGCTACACCTTC. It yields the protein CASGAVGQGVWGYTF.

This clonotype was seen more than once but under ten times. The CDR3 sequence is CASSLVADGTGELFF. The CDR3 region has the DNA TGTGCCAGCAGCTTGGTAGCGGACGGTACCGGGGAGCTGTTTTTT. The V and J genes are TRBV5-4 and TRBJ2-2, with D perhaps matching TRBD2 (6 bases). The ends were cut back, 0 bases at V and 5 bases at J, with 11 bases in the middle. CDR1 is SGHNT, CDR2 YYREEE, per germline (reference sequence). The CDR3 spans 15 residues.

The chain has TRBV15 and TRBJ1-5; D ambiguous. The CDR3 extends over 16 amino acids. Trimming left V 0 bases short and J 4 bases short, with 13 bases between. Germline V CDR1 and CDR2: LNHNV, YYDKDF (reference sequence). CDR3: CATSRDSGQVNQPQHF. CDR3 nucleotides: TGTGCCACCAGCAGAGATAGCGGGCAGGTAAATCAGCCCCAGCATTTT.

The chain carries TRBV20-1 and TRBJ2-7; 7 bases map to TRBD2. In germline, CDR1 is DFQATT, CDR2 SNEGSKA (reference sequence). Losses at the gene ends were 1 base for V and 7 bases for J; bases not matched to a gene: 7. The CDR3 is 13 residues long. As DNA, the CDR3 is TGCAGTGCTAGAGGACTAGCATCCCATGAGCAGTACTTC. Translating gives CSARGLASHEQYF.

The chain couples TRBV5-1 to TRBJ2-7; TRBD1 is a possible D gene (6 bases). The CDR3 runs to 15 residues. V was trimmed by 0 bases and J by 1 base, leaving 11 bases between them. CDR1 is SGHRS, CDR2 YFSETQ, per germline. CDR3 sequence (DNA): TGCGCCAGCAGCTTGGAGGGGACACAATCCTACGAGCAGTACTTC. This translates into CASSLEGTQSYEQYF.

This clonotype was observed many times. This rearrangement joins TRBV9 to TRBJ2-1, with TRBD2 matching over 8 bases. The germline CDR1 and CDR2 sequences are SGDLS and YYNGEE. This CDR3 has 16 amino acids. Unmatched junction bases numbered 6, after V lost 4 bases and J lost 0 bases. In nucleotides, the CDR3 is TGTGCCAGCAGCAGGAGCGGGGGCCTCTCCTACAATGAGCAGTTCTTC. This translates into CASSRSGGLSYNEQFF.

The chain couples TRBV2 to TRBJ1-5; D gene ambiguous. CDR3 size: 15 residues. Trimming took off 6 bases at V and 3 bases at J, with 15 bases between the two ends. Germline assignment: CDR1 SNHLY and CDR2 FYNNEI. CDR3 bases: TGTGCCAGCAGCACCGCTTGGGGATCCAATCAGCCCCAGCATTTT. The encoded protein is CASSTAWGSNQPQHF.